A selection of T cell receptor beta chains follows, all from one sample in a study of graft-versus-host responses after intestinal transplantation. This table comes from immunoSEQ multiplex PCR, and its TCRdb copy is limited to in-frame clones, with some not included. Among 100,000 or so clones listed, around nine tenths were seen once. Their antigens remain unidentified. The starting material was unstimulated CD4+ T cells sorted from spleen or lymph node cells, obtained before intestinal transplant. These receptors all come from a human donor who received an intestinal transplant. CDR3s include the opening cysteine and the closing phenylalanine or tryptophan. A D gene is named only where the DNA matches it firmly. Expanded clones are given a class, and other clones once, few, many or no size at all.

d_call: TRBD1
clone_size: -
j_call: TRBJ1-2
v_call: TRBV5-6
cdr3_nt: TGTGCCAGCAGCCAAAACAGGGGATTCTATGGCTACACCTTC
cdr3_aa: CASSQNRGFYGYTF

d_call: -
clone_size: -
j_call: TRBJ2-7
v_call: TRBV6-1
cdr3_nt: TGTGCCAGCAGTCTCCTAGAAACCCCCTCCTACGAGCAGTACTTC
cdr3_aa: CASSLLETPSYEQYF

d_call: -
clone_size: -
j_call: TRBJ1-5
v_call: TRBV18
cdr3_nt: TGTGCCAGCTCACCCGGAGACAATCAGCCCCAGCATTTT
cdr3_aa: CASSPGDNQPQHF

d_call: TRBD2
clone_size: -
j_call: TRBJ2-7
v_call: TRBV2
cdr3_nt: TGTGCCAGCAGTGTTTTCGGCGGGCAGCGGGGAGGGTATGAGCAGTACTTC
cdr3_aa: CASSVFGGQRGGYEQYF

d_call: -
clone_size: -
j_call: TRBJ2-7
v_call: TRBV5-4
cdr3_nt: TGTGCCAGCACCCTGCCGGGGACTGCCGACTCCTACGAGCAGTACTTC
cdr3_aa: CASTLPGTADSYEQYF

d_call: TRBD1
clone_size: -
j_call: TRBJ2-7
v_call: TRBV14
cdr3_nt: TGTGCCAGCAGCCAAAGAAGTGGTGGGACAGGGTTTCTCTACGAGCAGTACTTC
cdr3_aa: CASSQRSGGTGFLYEQYF

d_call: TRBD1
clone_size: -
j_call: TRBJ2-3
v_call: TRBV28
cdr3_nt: TGTGCCAGCAGTTTATTCGACAGGGCGGCAGATACGCAGTATTTT
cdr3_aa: CASSLFDRAADTQYF

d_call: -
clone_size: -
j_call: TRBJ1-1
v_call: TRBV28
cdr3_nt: TGTGCCAGCAGTTTACAAATGAACACTGAAGCTTTCTTT
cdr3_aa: CASSLQMNTEAFF

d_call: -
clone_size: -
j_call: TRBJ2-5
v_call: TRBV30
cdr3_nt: TGTGCCTGGAACCCGGGAGAGGGGGAGACCCAGTACTTC
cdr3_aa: CAWNPGEGETQYF

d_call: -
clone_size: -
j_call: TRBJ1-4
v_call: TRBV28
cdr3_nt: TGTGCCAGCAGTTCCGGGACACAATTCGTGACTAATGAAAAACTGTTTTTT
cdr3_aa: CASSSGTQFVTNEKLFF

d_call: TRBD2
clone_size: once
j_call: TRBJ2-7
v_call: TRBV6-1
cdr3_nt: TGTGCCAGCACCACACTAGCGGACTTACTCTACGAGCAGTACTTC
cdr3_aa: CASTTLADLLYEQYF

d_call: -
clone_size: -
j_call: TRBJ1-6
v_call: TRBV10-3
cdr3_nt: TGTGCCATCAAACAGACGGGGGATAATTCACCCCTCCACTTT
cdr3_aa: CAIKQTGDNSPLHF

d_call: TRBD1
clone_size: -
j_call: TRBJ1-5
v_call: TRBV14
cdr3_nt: TGTGCCAGCAGCCAAGATCACCTAGGACAGGGGCGAGCTAATCAGCCCCAGCATTTT
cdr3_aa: CASSQDHLGQGRANQPQHF

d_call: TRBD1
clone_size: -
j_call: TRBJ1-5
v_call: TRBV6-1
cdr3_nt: TGTGCCAGCAGTTGGACAGGGAGCAATCAGCCCCAGCATTTT
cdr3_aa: CASSWTGSNQPQHF

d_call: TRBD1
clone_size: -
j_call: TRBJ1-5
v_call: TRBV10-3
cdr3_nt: TGTGCCATCGGACAGGACCCCTATCAGCCCCAGCATTTT
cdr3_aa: CAIGQDPYQPQHF

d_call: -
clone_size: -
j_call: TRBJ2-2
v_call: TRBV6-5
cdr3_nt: TGTGCCAGCAGTTCGCGACCGGGCACCGGGGAGCTGTTTTTT
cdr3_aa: CASSSRPGTGELFF

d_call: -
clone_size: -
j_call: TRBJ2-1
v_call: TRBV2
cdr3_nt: TGTGCCAGCAGTAAGACTCGGATCAAGTTCTTC
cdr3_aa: CASSKTRIKFF

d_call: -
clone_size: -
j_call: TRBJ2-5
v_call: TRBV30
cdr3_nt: TGTGCCTGGAACAGAGAGACGCCCGAGACCCAGTACTTC
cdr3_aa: CAWNRETPETQYF

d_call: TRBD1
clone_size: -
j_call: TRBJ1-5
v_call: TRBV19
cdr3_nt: TGTGCCAGTAGGGGACAGGGGTTTCAGCCCCAGCATTTT
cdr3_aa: CASRGQGFQPQHF

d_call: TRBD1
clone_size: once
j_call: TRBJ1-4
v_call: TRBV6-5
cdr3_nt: TGTGCCAGCAGTTACTTCAGGACAGGACCACTGTTTTTT
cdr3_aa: CASSYFRTGPLFF

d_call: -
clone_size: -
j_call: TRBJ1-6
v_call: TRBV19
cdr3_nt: TGTGCCAGTAGTATCCAATCCCCCTCACCCCTCCACTTT
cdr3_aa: CASSIQSPSPLHF

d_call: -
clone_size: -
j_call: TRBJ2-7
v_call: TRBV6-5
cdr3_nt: TGTGCCAGCAGCCCCCTACCGGGGGATCCCTACGAGCAGTACTTC
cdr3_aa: CASSPLPGDPYEQYF

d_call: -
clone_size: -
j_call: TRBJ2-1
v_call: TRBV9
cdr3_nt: TGTGCCAGCAGCCCTCCAGAGCGGCACTACAATGAGCAGTTCTTC
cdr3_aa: CASSPPERHYNEQFF

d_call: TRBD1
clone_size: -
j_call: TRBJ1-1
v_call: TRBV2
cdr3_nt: TGTGCCAGCAAGACCCCCCCGGGACAGGGAAGCGGCAACACTGAAGCTTTCTTT
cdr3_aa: CASKTPPGQGSGNTEAFF

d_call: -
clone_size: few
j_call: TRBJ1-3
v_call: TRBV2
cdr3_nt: TGTGCCAGGAGACAGGACGTCGGAAACACCATATATTTT
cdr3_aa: CARRQDVGNTIYF

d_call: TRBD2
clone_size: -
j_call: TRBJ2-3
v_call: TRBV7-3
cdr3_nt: TGTGCCAGCAGCTTCCGTCTAGCGGGGGCCACAGATACGCAGTATTTT
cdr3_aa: CASSFRLAGATDTQYF

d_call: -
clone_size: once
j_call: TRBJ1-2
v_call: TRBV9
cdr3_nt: TGTGCCAGCAGCGGAGTAAAGGGAGGATTCTATGGCTACACCTTC
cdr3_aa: CASSGVKGGFYGYTF

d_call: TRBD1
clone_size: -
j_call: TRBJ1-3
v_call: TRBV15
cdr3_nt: TGTGCCACCAGCACCCCCCAGGGGGCCTCTGACACCATATATTTT
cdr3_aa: CATSTPQGASDTIYF

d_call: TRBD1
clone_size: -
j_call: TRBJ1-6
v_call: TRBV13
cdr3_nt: TGTGCCAGCAGCTTCTACAGGGGGCTCGGCTCCTATAATTCACCCCTCCACTTT
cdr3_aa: CASSFYRGLGSYNSPLHF

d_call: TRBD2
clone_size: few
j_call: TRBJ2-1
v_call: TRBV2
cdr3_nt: TGTGCCACCCTAGCGGCTTCCTACAATGAGCAGTTCTTC
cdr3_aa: CATLAASYNEQFF

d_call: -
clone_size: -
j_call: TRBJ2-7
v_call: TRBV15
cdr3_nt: TGTGCCACCAGCAGAGATCAAACTGCATACGAGCAGTACTTC
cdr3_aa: CATSRDQTAYEQYF

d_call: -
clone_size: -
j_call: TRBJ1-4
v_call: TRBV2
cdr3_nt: TGTGCCAGCAGTGAAGCGCCTTTCCTTCTATTTTTT
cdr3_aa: CASSEAPFLLFF

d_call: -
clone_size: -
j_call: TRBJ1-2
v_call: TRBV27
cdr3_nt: TGTGCCAGCAGAGCCTATGGGACGGGAGTCGATGGCTACACCTTC
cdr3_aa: CASRAYGTGVDGYTF